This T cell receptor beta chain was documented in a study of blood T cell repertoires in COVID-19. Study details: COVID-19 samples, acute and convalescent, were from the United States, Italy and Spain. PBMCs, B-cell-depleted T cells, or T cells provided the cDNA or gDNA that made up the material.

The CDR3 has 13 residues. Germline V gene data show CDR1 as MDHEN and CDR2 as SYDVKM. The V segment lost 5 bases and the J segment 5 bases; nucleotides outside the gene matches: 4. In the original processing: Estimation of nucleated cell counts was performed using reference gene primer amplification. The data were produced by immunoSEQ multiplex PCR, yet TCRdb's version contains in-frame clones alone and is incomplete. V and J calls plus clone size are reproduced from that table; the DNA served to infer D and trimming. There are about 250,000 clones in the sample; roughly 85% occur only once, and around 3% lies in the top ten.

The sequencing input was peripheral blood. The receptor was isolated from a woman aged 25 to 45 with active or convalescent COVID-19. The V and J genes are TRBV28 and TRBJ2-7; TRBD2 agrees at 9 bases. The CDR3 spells CASSETSGHEQYF. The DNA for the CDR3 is TGTGCCAGCAGTGAAACTAGCGGGCACGAGCAGTACTTC.